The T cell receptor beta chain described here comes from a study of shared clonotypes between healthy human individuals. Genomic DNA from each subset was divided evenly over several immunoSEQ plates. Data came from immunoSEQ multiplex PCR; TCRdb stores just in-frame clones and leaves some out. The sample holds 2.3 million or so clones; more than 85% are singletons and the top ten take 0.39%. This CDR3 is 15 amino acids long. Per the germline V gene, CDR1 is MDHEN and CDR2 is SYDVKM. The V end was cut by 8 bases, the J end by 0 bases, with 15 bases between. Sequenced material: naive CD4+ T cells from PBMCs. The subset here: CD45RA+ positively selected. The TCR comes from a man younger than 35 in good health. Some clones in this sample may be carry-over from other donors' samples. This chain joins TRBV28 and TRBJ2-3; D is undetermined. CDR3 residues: CASRQEDPSTDTQYF. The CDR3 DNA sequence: TGTGCCAGCCGGCAGGAAGATCCTAGCACAGATACGCAGTATTTT.